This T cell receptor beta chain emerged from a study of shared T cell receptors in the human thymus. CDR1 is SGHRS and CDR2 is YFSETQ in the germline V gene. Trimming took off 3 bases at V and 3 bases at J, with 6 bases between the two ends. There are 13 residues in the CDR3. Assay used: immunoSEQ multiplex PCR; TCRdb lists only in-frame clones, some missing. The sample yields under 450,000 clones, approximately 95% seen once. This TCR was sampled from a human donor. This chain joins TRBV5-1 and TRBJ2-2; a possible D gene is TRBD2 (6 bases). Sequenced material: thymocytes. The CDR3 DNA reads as TGCGCCAGCAGCTGGGGGGACACCGGGGAGCTGTTTTTT. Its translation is CASSWGDTGELFF.